The 3 T cell receptor beta chains listed next were all sequenced from one sample in a study of cytomegalovirus exposure and HLA in healthy donors. The study ran its PCR with 60 Vbeta and 13 Jbeta primers. Generated by immunoSEQ multiplex PCR, the TCRdb table keeps only in-frame clones and is missing some. This sample carries about 150,000 clones, around 80% of them seen once, and the ten largest clones take about 12%. Source material: PBMCs. These receptor sequences come from a woman between 50 and 59 years old in good health and CMV-seropositive.

This CDR3 reads CASSLVGGFYGYTF. The CDR3 DNA is TGTGCCAGCAGTTTAGTAGGAGGGTTCTATGGCTACACCTTC. V gene TRBV27 combines with J gene TRBJ1-2; no clear D. This CDR3 has 14 residues. V was cut by 2 bases and J by 4 bases, with 11 bases left in between. Per the germline V gene, CDR1 is MNHEY and CDR2 is SMNVEV (reference sequence).

The chain recombines TRBV5-1 with TRBJ2-7; tentatively, D is TRBD1 (5 bases). This CDR3 contains 14 residues. Trimming took off 0 bases at V and 9 bases at J, with 16 bases between the two ends. Germline assignment: CDR1 SGHRS and CDR2 YFSETQ. The CDR3 reads CASSLEDISTRQYF. CDR3 DNA: TGCGCCAGCAGCTTGGAGGACATATCTACGAGGCAGTACTTC.

This chain connects TRBV2 to TRBJ1-1, with D tentatively TRBD1 (5 bases). The CDR3 runs 16 residues. Germline CDR1 reads SNHLY; CDR2 reads FYNNEI. V was shortened by 1 base and J by 0 bases, with 12 bases between the two germline ends. In DNA form, the CDR3 reads TGTGCCAGCAGTGAAGGTCTAAGGGGCATGAACACTGAAGCTTTCTTT. Its protein product is CASSEGLRGMNTEAFF.